This paragraph reports one TCR beta chain. Methods used by the authors: Amplified reference gene primers provided the basis for estimating nucleated cell counts. Only in-frame clones appear in the TCRdb table, and some are missing; sequencing was by immunoSEQ multiplex PCR. D and trimming come from the DNA, and the V and J calls and clone size come from that table. The table lists approximately 130,000 clones, approximately 85% of them singletons. The record originates from a study of blood T cell repertoires in COVID-19. Study-wide context: COVID-19 samples from acute and convalescent phases originated in the United States, Italy and Spain. From T cells, B-cell-depleted T cells, or PBMCs came the material, which was cDNA or gDNA.

Germline CDR1 is SEHNR and CDR2 is FQNEAQ (reference sequence). The CDR3 has 14 amino acids. Trimming removed 5 bases from V and 5 bases from J, with 13 bases in between. The V gene is TRBV7-9, the J gene TRBJ2-1, with TRBD2 as a possible D gene (5 bases). Material for sequencing was peripheral blood. This clonotype was sampled from a human donor in a cohort sampled during active COVID-19. The CDR3 DNA follows: TGTGCCAGCAGCCAAGGGAGTTCTAACAATGAGCAGTTCTTC. This sequence encodes CASSQGSSNNEQFF.